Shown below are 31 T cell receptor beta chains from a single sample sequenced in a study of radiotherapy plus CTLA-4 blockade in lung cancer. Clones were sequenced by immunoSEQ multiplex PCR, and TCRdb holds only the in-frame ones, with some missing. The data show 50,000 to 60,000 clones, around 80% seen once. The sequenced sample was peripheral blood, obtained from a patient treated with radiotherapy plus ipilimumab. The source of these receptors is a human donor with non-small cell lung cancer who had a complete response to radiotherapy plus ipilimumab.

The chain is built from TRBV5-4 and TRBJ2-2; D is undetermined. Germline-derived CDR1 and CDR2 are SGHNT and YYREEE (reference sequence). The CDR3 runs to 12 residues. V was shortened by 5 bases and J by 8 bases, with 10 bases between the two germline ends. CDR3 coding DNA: TGTGCCAGCAGGGGCCAAACGGGGGAGCTGTTTTTT. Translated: CASRGQTGELFF. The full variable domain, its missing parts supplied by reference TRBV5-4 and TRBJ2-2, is ETGVTQSPTHLIKTRGQQVTLRCSSQSGHNTVSWYQQALGQGPQFIFQYYREEENGRGNFPPRFSGLQFPNYSSELNVNALELDDSALYLCASRGQTGELFFGEGSRLTVL.

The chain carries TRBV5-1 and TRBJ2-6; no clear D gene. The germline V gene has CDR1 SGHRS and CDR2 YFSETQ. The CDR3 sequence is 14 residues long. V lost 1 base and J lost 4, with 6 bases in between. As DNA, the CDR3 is TGCGCCAGCAGCTTGTCACTGGGGGCCAACGTCCTGACTTTC. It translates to CASSLSLGANVLTF.

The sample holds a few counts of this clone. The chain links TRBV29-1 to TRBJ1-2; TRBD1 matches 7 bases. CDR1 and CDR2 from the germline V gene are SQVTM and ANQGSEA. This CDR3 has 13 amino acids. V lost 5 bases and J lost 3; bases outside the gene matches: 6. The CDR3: CSVIDRADYGYTF. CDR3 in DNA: TGCAGCGTTATAGACAGGGCCGACTATGGCTACACCTTC.

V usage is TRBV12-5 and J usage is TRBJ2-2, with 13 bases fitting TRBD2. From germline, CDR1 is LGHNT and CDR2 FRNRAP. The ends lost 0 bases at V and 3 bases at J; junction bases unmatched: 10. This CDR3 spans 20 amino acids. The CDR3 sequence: CASGLVTGTSGKMDTGELFF. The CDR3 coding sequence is TGTGCTAGTGGTTTGGTGACCGGGACTAGCGGGAAAATGGACACCGGGGAGCTGTTTTTT.

The CDR3 loop is CASSPQGARGYTF. As DNA, the CDR3 is TGTGCCAGCAGCCCACAGGGGGCGCGGGGCTACACCTTC. The chain is built from TRBV7-2 and TRBJ1-2; TRBD1 matches at 9 bases. With V trimmed by 5 bases and J by 8 bases, 6 bases remained unmatched. This CDR3 region has 13 residues. Germline-derived CDR1 and CDR2 are SGHTA and FQGNSA.

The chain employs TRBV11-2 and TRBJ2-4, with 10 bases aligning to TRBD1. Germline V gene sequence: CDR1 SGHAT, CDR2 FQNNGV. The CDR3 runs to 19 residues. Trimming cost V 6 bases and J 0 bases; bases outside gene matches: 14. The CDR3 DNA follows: TGTGCCAGCAGTTTCTCCGGGACAGGGGTGTCCCTAGCCAAAAACATTCAGTACTTC. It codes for CASSFSGTGVSLAKNIQYF.

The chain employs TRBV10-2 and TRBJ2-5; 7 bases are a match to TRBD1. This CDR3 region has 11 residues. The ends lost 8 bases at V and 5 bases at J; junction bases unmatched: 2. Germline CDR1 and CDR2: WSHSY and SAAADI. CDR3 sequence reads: CASQGQETQYF. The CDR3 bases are TGCGCCAGCCAGGGACAGGAGACCCAGTACTTC.

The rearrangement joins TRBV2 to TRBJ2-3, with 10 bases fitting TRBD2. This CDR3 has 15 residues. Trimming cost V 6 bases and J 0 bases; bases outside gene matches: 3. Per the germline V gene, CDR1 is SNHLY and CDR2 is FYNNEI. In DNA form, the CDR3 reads TGTGCCAGCAGAGGACTAGCGGCTAGCACAGATACGCAGTATTTT. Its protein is CASRGLAASTDTQYF.

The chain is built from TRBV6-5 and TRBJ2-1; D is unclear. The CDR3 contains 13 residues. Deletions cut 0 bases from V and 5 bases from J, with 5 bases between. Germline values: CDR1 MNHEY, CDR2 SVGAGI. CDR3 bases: TGTGCCAGCAGTTACTCGGCCGACAATGAGCAGTTCTTC. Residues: CASSYSADNEQFF.

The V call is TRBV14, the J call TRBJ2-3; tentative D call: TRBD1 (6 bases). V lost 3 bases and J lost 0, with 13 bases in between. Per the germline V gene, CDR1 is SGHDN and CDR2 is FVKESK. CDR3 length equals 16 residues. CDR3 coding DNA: TGTGCCAGCAGCCAGGGAGACAGGTCTAGCACAGATACGCAGTATTTT. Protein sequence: CASSQGDRSSTDTQYF. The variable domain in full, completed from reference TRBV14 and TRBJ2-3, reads EAGVTQFPSHSVIEKGQTVTLRCDPISGHDNLYWYRRVMGKEIKFLLHFVKESKQDESGMPNNRFLAERTGGTYSTLKVQPAELEDSGVYFCASSQGDRSSTDTQYFGPGTRLTVL.

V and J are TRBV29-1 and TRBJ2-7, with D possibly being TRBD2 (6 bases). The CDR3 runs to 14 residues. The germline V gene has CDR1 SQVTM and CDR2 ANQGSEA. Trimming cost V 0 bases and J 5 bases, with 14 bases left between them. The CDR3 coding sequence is TGCAGCGTTGAAGATGTCGGGGGTTCCCACGAGCAGTACTTC. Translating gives CSVEDVGGSHEQYF.

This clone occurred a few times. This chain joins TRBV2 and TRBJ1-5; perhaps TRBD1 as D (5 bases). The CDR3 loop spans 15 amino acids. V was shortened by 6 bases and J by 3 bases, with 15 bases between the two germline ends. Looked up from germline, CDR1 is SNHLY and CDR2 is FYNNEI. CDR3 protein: CASRAQAGSNQPQHF. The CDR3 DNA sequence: TGTGCCAGCAGAGCCCAAGCAGGGTCCAATCAGCCCCAGCATTTT.

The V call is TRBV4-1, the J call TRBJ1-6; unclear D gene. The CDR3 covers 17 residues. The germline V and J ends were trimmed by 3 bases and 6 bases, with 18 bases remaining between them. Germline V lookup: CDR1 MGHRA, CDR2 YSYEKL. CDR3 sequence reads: CASSQPTRGPFNSPLHF. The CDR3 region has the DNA TGCGCCAGCAGCCAGCCCACCCGGGGTCCCTTTAATTCACCCCTCCACTTT.

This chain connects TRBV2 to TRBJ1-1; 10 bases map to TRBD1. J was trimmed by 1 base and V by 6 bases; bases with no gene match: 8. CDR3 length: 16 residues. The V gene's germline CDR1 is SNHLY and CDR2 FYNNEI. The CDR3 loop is CASRDRDRGRNTEAFF. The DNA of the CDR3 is TGTGCCAGCAGGGACCGGGACAGGGGAAGGAACACTGAAGCTTTCTTT.

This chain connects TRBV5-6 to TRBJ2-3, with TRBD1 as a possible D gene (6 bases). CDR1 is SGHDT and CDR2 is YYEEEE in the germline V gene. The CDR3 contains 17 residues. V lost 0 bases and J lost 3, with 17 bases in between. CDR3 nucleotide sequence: TGTGCCAGCAGCTTGGGTTTCCAGGGGACGATGACAGATACGCAGTATTTT. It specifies CASSLGFQGTMTDTQYF.

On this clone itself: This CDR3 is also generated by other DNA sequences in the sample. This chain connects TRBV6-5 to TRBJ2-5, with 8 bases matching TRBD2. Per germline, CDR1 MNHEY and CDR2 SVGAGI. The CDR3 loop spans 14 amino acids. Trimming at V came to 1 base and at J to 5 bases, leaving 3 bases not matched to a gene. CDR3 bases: TGTGCCAGCAGTTACTTCCGGGGGGGGGAGACCCAGTACTTC. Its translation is CASSYFRGGETQYF.

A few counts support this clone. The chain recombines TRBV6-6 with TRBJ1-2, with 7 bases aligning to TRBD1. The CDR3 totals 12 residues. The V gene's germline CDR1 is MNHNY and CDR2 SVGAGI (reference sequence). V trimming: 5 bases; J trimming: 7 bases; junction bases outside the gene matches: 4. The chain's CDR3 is CASSATGFGYTF. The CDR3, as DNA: TGTGCCAGCAGTGCGACAGGGTTTGGCTACACCTTC.

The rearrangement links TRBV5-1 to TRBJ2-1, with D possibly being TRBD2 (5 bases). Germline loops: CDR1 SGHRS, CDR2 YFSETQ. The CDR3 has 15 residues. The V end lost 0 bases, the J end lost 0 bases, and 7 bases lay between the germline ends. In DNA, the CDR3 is TGCGCCAGCAGCTTGGGCGGAGGCTCCTACAATGAGCAGTTCTTC. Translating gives CASSLGGGSYNEQFF.

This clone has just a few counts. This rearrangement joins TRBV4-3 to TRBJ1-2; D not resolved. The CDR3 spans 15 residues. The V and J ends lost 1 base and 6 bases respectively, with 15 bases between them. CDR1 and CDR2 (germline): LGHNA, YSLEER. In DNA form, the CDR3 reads TGCGCCAGCAGCCAAGGGCGGGATAGGTATCATGGCTACACCTTC. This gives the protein CASSQGRDRYHGYTF.

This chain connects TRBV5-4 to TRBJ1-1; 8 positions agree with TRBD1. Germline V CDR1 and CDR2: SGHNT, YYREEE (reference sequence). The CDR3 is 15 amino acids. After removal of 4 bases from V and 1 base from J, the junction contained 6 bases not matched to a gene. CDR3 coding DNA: TGTGCCAGCAGCCCACGGACAGGGACGAACACTGAAGCTTTCTTT. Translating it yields CASSPRTGTNTEAFF.

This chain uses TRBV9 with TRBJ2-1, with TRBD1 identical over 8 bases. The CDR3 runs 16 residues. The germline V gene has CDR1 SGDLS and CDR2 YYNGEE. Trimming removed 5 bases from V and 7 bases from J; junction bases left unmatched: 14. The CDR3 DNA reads TGTGCCAGCAGTTTCGAGGCAGGGGGCGTGAGAAATGAGCAGTTCTTC. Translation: CASSFEAGGVRNEQFF. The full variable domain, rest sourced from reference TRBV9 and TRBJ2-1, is DSGVTQTPKHLITATGQRVTLRCSPRSGDLSVYWYQQSLDQGLQFLIQYYNGEERAKGNILERFSAQQFPDLHSELNLSSLELGDSALYFCASSFEAGGVRNEQFFGPGTRLTVL.

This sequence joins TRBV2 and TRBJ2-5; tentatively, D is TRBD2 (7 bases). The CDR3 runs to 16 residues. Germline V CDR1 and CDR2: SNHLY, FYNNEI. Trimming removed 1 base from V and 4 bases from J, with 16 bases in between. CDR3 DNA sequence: TGTGCCAGCAGTGAAGAAGTAGGGGGAGGGGGAGAGACCCAGTACTTC. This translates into CASSEEVGGGGETQYF.

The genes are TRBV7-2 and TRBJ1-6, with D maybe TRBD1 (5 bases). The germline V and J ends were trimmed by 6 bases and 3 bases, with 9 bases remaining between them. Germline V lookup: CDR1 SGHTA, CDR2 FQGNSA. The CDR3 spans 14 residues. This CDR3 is CASSSGFYNSPLHF. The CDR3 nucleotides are TGTGCCAGCAGTTCAGGGTTCTATAATTCACCCCTCCACTTT.

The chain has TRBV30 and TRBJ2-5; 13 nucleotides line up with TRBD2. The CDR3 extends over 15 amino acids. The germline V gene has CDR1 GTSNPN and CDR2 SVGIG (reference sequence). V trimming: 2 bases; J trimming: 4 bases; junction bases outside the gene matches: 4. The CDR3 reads CAWSLGTSGAETQYF. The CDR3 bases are TGTGCCTGGAGTCTTGGGACTAGCGGGGCAGAGACCCAGTACTTC. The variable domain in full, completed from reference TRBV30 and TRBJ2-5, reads SQTIHQWPATLVQPVGSPLSLECTVEGTSNPNLYWYRQAAGRGLQLLFYSVGIGQISSEVPQNLSASRPQDRQFILSSKKLLLSDSGFYLCAWSLGTSGAETQYFGPGTRLLVL.

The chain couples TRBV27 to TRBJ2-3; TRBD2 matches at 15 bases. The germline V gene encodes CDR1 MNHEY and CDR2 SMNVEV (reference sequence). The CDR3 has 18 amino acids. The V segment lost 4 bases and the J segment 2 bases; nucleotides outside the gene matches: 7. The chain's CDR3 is CASSSGLAGGLPTDTQYF. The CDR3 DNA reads TGTGCCAGCAGTTCGGGACTAGCGGGGGGTCTTCCCACAGATACGCAGTATTTT.

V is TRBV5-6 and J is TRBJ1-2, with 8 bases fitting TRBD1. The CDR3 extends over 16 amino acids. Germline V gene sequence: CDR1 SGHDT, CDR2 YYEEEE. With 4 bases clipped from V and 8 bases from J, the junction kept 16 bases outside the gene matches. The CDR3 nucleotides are TGTGCCAGCAGCAGATCTCAGGGGGCCTTTTACCTAGGCTACACCTTC. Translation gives CASSRSQGAFYLGYTF.

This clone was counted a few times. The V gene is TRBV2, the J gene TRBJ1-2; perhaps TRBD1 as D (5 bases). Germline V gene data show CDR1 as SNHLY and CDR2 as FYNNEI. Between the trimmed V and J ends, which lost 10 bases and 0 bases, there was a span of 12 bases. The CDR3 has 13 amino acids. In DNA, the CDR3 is TGTGCCACCTCGTGGGACTCTAACTATGGCTACACCTTC. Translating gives CATSWDSNYGYTF.

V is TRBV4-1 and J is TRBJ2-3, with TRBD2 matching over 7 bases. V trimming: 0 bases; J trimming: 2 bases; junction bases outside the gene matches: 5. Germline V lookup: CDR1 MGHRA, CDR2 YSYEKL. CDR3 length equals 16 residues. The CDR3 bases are TGCGCCAGCAGCCAAGAAGGCGGGAGCCTCACAGATACGCAGTATTTT. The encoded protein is CASSQEGGSLTDTQYF.

The DNA of the CDR3 is TGTGCCAGCACACCCGGTTCAGGGGATAACACTGAAGCTTTCTTT. This gives the protein CASTPGSGDNTEAFF. The V and J genes are TRBV4-2 and TRBJ1-1; D might be TRBD1 (6 bases). The CDR3 totals 15 residues. Germline V gene lookup returns CDR1 LGHNA and CDR2 YNFKEQ. V lost 7 bases and J 2 bases, leaving 17 bases between the germline ends.

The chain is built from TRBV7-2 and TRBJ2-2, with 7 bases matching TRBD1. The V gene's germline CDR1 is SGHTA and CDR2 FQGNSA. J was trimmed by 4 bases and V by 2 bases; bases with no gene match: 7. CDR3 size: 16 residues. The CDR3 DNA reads TGTGCCAGCAGCTTAAATCCCACAGGGGCCACCGGGGAGCTGTTTTTT. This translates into CASSLNPTGATGELFF.

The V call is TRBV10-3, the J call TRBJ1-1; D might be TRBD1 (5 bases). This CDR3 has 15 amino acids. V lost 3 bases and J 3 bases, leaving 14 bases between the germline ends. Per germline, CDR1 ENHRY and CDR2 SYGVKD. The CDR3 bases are TGTGCCATCAGTGAAGGGCAGGGTCGGGACACTGAAGCTTTCTTT. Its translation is CAISEGQGRDTEAFF.